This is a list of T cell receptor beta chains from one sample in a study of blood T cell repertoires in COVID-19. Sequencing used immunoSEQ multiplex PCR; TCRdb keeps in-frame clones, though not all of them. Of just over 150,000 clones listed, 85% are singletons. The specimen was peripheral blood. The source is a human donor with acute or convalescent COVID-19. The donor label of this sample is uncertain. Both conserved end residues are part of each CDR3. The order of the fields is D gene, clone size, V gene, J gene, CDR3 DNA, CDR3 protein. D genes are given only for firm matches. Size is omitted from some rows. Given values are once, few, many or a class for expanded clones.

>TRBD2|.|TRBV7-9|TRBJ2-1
TGTGCCAGCAGCCGGACTAGCGGGGGGGCCGGCGAGCAGTTCTTC
CASSRTSGGAGEQFF
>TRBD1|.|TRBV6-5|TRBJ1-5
TGTGCCAGCCTAACAGGGGGAAATCAGCCCCAGCATTTT
CASLTGGNQPQHF
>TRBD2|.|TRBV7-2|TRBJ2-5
TGTGCCAGCAGCTTAGCGGGACTAGCGGGGGAGGAGACCCAGTACTTC
CASSLAGLAGEETQYF
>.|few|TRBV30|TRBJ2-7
TGTGCCTGGAGTAGGGCGGGGAGCTCCTACGAGCAGTACTTC
CAWSRAGSSYEQYF
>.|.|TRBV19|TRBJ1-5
TGTGCCAGTTCTCCCGGGACATCGCAGCCCCAGCATTTT
CASSPGTSQPQHF
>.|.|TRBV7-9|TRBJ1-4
TGTGCCAGCAGCTTATCTCGGGTCGGCGGAGAAAAACTGTTTTTT
CASSLSRVGGEKLFF
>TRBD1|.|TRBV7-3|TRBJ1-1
TGTGCCAGCAGCTTAACCTCGGAGGGGGCTTCGCCTACTTTCTTT
CASSLTSEGASPTFF
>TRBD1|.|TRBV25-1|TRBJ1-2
TGTGCCAGCAGTCCCCCGGGACAGGGCCTCTATGGCTACACCTTC
CASSPPGQGLYGYTF
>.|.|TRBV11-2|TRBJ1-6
TGTGCCAGCAGCCACCTCGCCGCGAATTCACCCCTCCACTTT
CASSHLAANSPLHF
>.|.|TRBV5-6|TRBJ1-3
TGTGCCAGCAGCTTACGACTGACGAAGCCCTCTGGAAACACCATATATTTT
CASSLRLTKPSGNTIYF
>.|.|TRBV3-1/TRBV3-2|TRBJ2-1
TGTGCCAGCAGCCAAGATATAGTCAGGGGAAACTTAGAGCAGTTCTTC
CASSQDIVRGNLEQFF
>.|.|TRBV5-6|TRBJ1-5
TGTGCCAGCAGCCCTTGGGGGGTGTGGAGCAATCAGCCCCAGCATTTT
CASSPWGVWSNQPQHF
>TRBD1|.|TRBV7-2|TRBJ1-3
TGTGCCAGCAGCGAAAATACAGGGGGCCTGGGAAACACCATATATTTT
CASSENTGGLGNTIYF
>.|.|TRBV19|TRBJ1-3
TGTGCCAGTACCCAATACCATGGAGTGGGAAACACCATATATTTT
CASTQYHGVGNTIYF
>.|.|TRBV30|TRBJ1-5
TGTGCCTGGAGTGTAACGCCCTACAATCAGCCCCAGCATTTT
CAWSVTPYNQPQHF
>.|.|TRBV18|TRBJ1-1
TGTGCCAGCTCACCACTCCCAGGGGCGATGGGGACTGAAGCTTTCTTT
CASSPLPGAMGTEAFF
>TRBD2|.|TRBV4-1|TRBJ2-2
TGCGCCAGCAGCCAAGAAAATGGGCGGGGGGCCACCGGGGAGCTGTTTTTT
CASSQENGRGATGELFF
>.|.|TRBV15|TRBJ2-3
TGTGCCACCGGTCGAGCGGCGAGCACAGATACGCAGTATTTT
CATGRAASTDTQYF
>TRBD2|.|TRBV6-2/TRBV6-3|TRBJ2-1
TGTGCCAGCAGTCCCTGGGGCGGGGGAAACAATGAGCAGTTCTTC
CASSPWGGGNNEQFF
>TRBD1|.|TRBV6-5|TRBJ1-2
TGTGCCAGCAGGCCGACAGGGGCAAGTACCTACACCTTC
CASRPTGASTYTF
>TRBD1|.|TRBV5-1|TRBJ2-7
TGCGCCAGCAGACCGACAGGGTTTACCTACGAGCAGTACTTC
CASRPTGFTYEQYF
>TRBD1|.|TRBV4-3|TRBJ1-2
TGCGCCAGCAGCCAAGGTGACAGGGGGAGTTATGGCTACACCTTC
CASSQGDRGSYGYTF
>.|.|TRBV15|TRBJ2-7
TGTGCCACCAGCAGACAGAAGCAGGGGACCTACGAGCAGTACTTC
CATSRQKQGTYEQYF
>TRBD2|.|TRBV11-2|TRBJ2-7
TGTGCCAGCAGCGCGGGACTAGTCTGGACTGGGGTTCTCGAGCAGTACTTC
CASSAGLVWTGVLEQYF
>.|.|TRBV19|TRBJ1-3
TGTGCCAGTAGTATTGGGAGGGGATCTGGAAACACCATATATTTT
CASSIGRGSGNTIYF
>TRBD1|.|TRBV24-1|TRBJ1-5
TGTGCCACCAGTGACCCGGGACAGGGTAATCAGCCCCAGCATTTT
CATSDPGQGNQPQHF
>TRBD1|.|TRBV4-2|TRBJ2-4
TGTGCCAGCAGCCACGCACAGGGGGCCGTGGGGGTAGCCAAAAACATTCAGTACTTC
CASSHAQGAVGVAKNIQYF
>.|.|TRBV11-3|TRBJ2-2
TGTGCCAGCAGCTTAGGGGGGGCGAACACCGGGGAGCTGTTTTTT
CASSLGGANTGELFF